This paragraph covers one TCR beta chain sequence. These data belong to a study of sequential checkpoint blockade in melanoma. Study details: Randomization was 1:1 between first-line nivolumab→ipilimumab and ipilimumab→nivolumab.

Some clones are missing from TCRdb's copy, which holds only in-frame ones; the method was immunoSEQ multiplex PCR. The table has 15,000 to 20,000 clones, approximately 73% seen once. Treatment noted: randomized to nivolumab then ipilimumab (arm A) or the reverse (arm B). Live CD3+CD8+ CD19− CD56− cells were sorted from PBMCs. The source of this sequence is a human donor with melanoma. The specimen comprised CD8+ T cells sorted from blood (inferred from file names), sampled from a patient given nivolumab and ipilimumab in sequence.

CDR3 in amino acids: CASSSLQGGEKLFF. CDR3 bases: TGTGCCAGCAGTTCATTGCAGGGCGGCGAAAAACTGTTTTTT. The J gene is TRBJ1-4, the V gene TRBV27; possibly TRBD1 for D (5 bases). CDR1 and CDR2 from the germline V gene are MNHEY and SMNVEV (reference sequence). V gave up 4 bases and J gave up 8 bases, with 14 bases separating them. The CDR3 has 14 residues. Full variable domain (rest looked up from reference TRBV27 and TRBJ1-4): EAQVTQNPRYLITVTGKKLTVTCSQNMNHEYMSWYRQDPGLGLRQIYYSMNVEVTDKGDVPEGYKVSRKEKRNFPLILESPSPNQTSLYFCASSSLQGGEKLFFGSGTQLSVL.